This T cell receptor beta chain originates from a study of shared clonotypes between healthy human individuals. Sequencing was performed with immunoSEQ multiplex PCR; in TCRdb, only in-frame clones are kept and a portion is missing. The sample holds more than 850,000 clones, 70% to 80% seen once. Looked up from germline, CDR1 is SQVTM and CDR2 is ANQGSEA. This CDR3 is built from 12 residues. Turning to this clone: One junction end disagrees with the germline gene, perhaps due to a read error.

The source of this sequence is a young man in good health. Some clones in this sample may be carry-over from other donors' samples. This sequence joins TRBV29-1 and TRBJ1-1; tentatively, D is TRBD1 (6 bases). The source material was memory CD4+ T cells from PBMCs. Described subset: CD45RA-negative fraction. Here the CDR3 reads CSVTDRNIEAFF. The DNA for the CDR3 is TGCAGCGTTACAGACAGGAACATTGAAGCTTTCTTT.